These 27 T cell receptor beta chains originate from one sample sequenced in a study. TCRdb called the RT-PCR reads again in MiXCR, with one record for every CDR3 protein. The sample lists 650,000 to 800,000 distinct CDR3 sequences, 14% occurring once. Sequencing was performed on memory CD4+ T cells from blood. The receptors were gathered from a female donor in good health, serving as a healthy control.

The sample holds a few counts of this clonotype. The chain's CDR3 is CASRRLAGVGGSYEQYF. For the CDR3, the DNA is TGTGCCAGCCGGCGACTAGCGGGAGTTGGAGGCTCCTACGAGCAGTACTTC. The chain is built from TRBV6-1 and TRBJ2-7; 12 bases are a match to TRBD2. This CDR3 spans 17 amino acids. CDR1 is MNHNS, CDR2 SASEGT, per germline. Trimming at V came to 8 bases and at J to 0 bases, leaving 11 bases not matched to a gene.

This chain joins TRBV29-1 and TRBJ2-7, with a tentative D call TRBD1 (6 bases). Between the trimmed V and J ends, which lost 6 bases and 4 bases, there was a span of 16 bases. The CDR3 spans 13 residues. The germline V gene has CDR1 SQVTM and CDR2 ANQGSEA. CDR3 DNA: TGCAGCGTGGCTCACAGGGATAGGTACGAGCAGTACTTC. Its protein product is CSVAHRDRYEQYF.

This clonotype was seen just once. This chain links TRBV4-2 with TRBJ1-3; D uncertain. Trimming left V 2 bases short and J 1 base short, with 12 bases between. Germline V gene lookup returns CDR1 LGHNA and CDR2 YNFKEQ. The CDR3 totals 16 residues. CDR3 nucleotides: TGTGCCAGCAGCCAACCTAGCGGGCAGTCTGGAAACACCATATATTTT. Translation gives CASSQPSGQSGNTIYF.

This chain connects TRBV6-1 to TRBJ2-1; TRBD2 might be the D (5 bases). CDR3 size: 12 residues. Trimming took off 6 bases at V and 11 bases at J, with 14 bases between the two ends. The germline CDR1 and CDR2 sequences are MNHNS and SASEGT. The CDR3 spells CASRDGLRQQFF. DNA of the CDR3: TGTGCCAGCAGGGATGGACTTAGACAGCAGTTCTTC.

This clonotype has a count of ten or more. V gene TRBV9 combines with J gene TRBJ2-2; D is possibly TRBD2 (5 bases). Germline V gene sequence: CDR1 SGDLS, CDR2 YYNGEE. V lost 6 bases and J 4 bases, leaving 25 bases between the germline ends. The CDR3 sequence is 18 residues long. The CDR3: CASTPLSYARVGTGELFF. The CDR3 DNA is TGTGCCAGCACCCCCCTCTCATACGCGCGGGTCGGCACCGGGGAGCTGTTTTTT.

Ten or more counts support this clonotype. The chain combines TRBV12-5 with TRBJ2-5; a possible D gene is TRBD2 (5 bases). Looked up from germline, CDR1 is LGHNT and CDR2 is FRNRAP. The CDR3 runs 14 residues. Between the trimmed V and J ends, which lost 10 bases and 5 bases, there was a span of 20 bases. Here the CDR3 DNA reads TGTGCTACTGCGGCGGGTTCGGTCCGGGAGACCCAGTACTTC. Protein product: CATAAGSVRETQYF.

The V call is TRBV20-1, the J call TRBJ2-3, with D possibly matching TRBD2 (6 bases). This CDR3 has 16 amino acids. Trimming left V 6 bases short and J 0 bases short, with 19 bases between. Looked up from germline, CDR1 is DFQATT and CDR2 is SNEGSKA (reference sequence). Here the CDR3 DNA reads TGCAGTGCGCAAGATAGCGGATTTACTAGCACAGATACGCAGTATTTT. This codes for CSAQDSGFTSTDTQYF.

The rearrangement joins TRBV24-1 to TRBJ1-1; the D gene is possibly TRBD1 (5 bases). V was shortened by 9 bases and J by 2 bases, with 9 bases between the two germline ends. This CDR3 spans 12 amino acids. Germline V lookup: CDR1 KGHDR, CDR2 SFDVKD. CDR3 in amino acids: CATAGSNTEAFF. The CDR3 DNA sequence: TGTGCCACCGCAGGGAGTAACACTGAAGCTTTCTTT.

This clonotype was counted ten times or more. The rearrangement uses TRBV4-2 and TRBJ2-3; 9 bases align to TRBD2. This CDR3 is 16 amino acids long. V was pared by 0 bases and J by 5 bases, with 6 bases of the junction left unmatched. Germline CDR1 and CDR2: LGHNA and YNFKEQ. This CDR3 reads CASSQDVAGVGDTQYF. The DNA of the CDR3 is TGTGCCAGCAGCCAAGATGTAGCGGGAGTCGGAGATACGCAGTATTTT.

This clonotype was seen ten or more times. The genes are TRBV10-3 and TRBJ2-1; D is perhaps TRBD1 (5 bases). The CDR3 loop spans 14 amino acids. Germline CDR1 and CDR2: ENHRY and SYGVKD. The V end lost 3 bases, the J end lost 6 bases, and 12 bases lay between the germline ends. CDR3 amino acids: CAISESGLGNEQFF. CDR3 DNA: TGTGCCATCAGTGAATCAGGGCTTGGCAATGAGCAGTTCTTC.

This clonotype has just a few counts. This sequence joins TRBV28 and TRBJ1-4, with 8 positions matching TRBD1. CDR1 MDHEN and CDR2 SYDVKM come from the germline V gene. This CDR3 is 16 amino acids long. The trim removed 4 bases at V and 4 bases at J, leaving 8 bases unmatched. The DNA of the CDR3 is TGTGCCAGCAGTTCTCCTGTGACAGGGGATAATGAAAAACTGTTTTTT. Translation gives CASSSPVTGDNEKLFF.

The J gene is TRBJ1-2, the V gene TRBV25-1; 8 bases match TRBD1. V shed 2 bases, J shed 7 bases, and the junction held 6 bases outside the gene matches. CDR1 MGHDK and CDR2 SYGVNS come from the germline V gene. This CDR3 is 14 amino acids long. The CDR3 region is CASSEMGQVVGYTF. CDR3 in DNA: TGTGCCAGCAGTGAAATGGGACAGGTAGTTGGCTACACCTTC.

The rearrangement joins TRBV28 to TRBJ2-7; the D gene is possibly TRBD2 (6 bases). The germline V gene encodes CDR1 MDHEN and CDR2 SYDVKM. Between the trimmed V and J ends, which lost 3 bases and 3 bases, there was a span of 12 bases. The CDR3 has 14 amino acids. CDR3 sequence: CASSFAGRYYEQYF. The CDR3, as DNA: TGTGCCAGCAGTTTTGCGGGACGGTACTACGAGCAGTACTTC. The variable domain in full, with the rest retrieved from reference TRBV28 and TRBJ2-7, is DVKVTQSSRYLVKRTGEKVFLECVQDMDHENMFWYRQDPGLGLRLIYFSYDVKMKEKGDIPEGYSVSREKKERFSLILESASTNQTSMYLCASSFAGRYYEQYFGPGTRLTVT.

V usage is TRBV10-3 and J usage is TRBJ2-1; D is uncertain. V was pared by 4 bases and J by 1 base, with 20 bases between. The germline CDR1 and CDR2 sequences are ENHRY and SYGVKD. The CDR3 is 18 amino acids. The CDR3 nucleotides are TGTGCCATCAGTGCTAGAGATTCGGGTCCGCAATCCTACAATGAGCAGTTCTTC. This encodes CAISARDSGPQSYNEQFF.

The genes are TRBV7-2 and TRBJ2-1; 8 bases align to TRBD2. CDR1 and CDR2 from the germline V gene are SGHTA and FQGNSA. V lost 5 bases, J lost 16 bases, and 10 bases stayed unmatched. CDR3 size: 12 residues. The CDR3 reads CASSRNREGQFF. CDR3 nucleotide sequence: TGTGCCAGCAGCCGTAACCGGGAGGGCCAATTCTTC.

The chain employs TRBV5-1 and TRBJ2-1; 8 bases map to TRBD1. The germline V gene has CDR1 SGHRS and CDR2 YFSETQ. With V trimmed by 7 bases and J by 6 bases, 9 bases remained unmatched. The CDR3 has 14 amino acids. The CDR3 region is CASWTGRSGNEQFF. The CDR3 DNA reads TGCGCCAGCTGGACAGGGCGGTCGGGCAATGAGCAGTTCTTC. The variable domain in full, completed from reference TRBV5-1 and TRBJ2-1, reads KAGVTQTPRYLIKTRGQQVTLSCSPISGHRSVSWYQQTPGQGLQFLFEYFSETQRNKGNFPGRFSGRQFSNSRSEMNVSTLELGDSALYLCASWTGRSGNEQFFGPGTRLTVL.

The J gene is TRBJ1-5, the V gene TRBV6-2 or TRBV6-3; perhaps TRBD1 as D (5 bases). The germline V gene encodes CDR1 MNHEY and CDR2 SVGEGT. CDR3 length: 15 amino acids. V was cut by 5 bases and J by 4 bases, with 15 bases left in between. Here the CDR3 reads CASSPGPQRNQPQHF. The CDR3, as DNA: TGTGCCAGCAGTCCGGGGCCTCAACGTAATCAGCCCCAGCATTTT.

This clonotype was picked up a small number of times. V usage is TRBV20-1 and J usage is TRBJ2-6, with 8 bases fitting TRBD1. The CDR3 covers 16 residues. CDR1 DFQATT and CDR2 SNEGSKA come from the germline V gene (reference sequence). V shed 4 bases and J 1 base; nucleotides not matched to a gene: 6. The CDR3 sequence is CSATGRGQSGANVLTF. The CDR3 DNA is TGCAGTGCTACCGGCAGGGGGCAGTCTGGGGCCAACGTCCTGACTTTC.

This clonotype was found many times. The rearrangement uses TRBV4-3 and TRBJ2-5; TRBD2 might be the D (6 bases). Germline CDR1 is LGHNA and CDR2 is YSLEER. The ends were cut back, 1 base at V and 5 bases at J, with 8 bases in the middle. This CDR3 has 13 residues. The CDR3 is CASSQVGGETQYF. The CDR3 DNA sequence: TGCGCCAGCAGCCAAGTTGGGGGGGAGACCCAGTACTTC.

This rearrangement joins TRBV20-1 to TRBJ1-3, with D possibly being TRBD1 (5 bases). CDR3 size: 14 residues. V was cut by 5 bases and J by 0 bases, with 11 bases left in between. CDR1 and CDR2 from the germline V gene are DFQATT and SNEGSKA (reference sequence). The CDR3 is CSAADRSSGNTIYF. The CDR3 DNA follows: TGCAGTGCTGCTGACAGAAGCTCTGGAAACACCATATATTTT.

The chain recombines TRBV12-3 or TRBV12-4 with TRBJ2-3, with a weak D call TRBD1 (5 bases). This CDR3 has 12 amino acids. The V end was cut by 6 bases, the J end by 15 bases, with 19 bases between. The CDR3, as DNA: TGTGCCAGCAGCCAGGGCCTCCACCGGGTTTATTTT. It encodes CASSQGLHRVYF.

This rearrangement joins TRBV5-1 to TRBJ2-1, with 7 bases fitting TRBD2. V lost 0 bases to trimming and J lost 1 base; unmatched junction nucleotides: 4. Germline CDR1 SGHRS, CDR2 YFSETQ. This CDR3 spans 16 amino acids. CDR3 in amino acids: CASSLGAGESYNEQFF. In DNA form, the CDR3 reads TGCGCCAGCAGCTTGGGGGCGGGAGAATCCTACAATGAGCAGTTCTTC.

This clonotype was observed a few times. This rearrangement joins TRBV7-3 to TRBJ2-5, with D perhaps assigned TRBD1 or TRBD2 (5 bases each). V was pared by 4 bases and J by 0 bases, with 12 bases between. The CDR3 consists of 15 residues. Germline CDR1 reads SGHTA; CDR2 reads FQGTGA. CDR3 sequence: CASSSGAGNQETQYF. CDR3 nucleotides: TGTGCCAGCAGCTCTGGGGCGGGTAACCAAGAGACCCAGTACTTC.

This clonotype was seen a few times. V usage is TRBV24-1 and J usage is TRBJ2-1; unclear D gene. V lost 1 base to trimming and J lost 8 bases, with 8 bases between them. Germline CDR1 KGHDR, CDR2 SFDVKD. The CDR3 extends over 13 amino acids. This CDR3 reads CATSDLGVYEQFF. In DNA, the CDR3 is TGTGCCACCAGTGATTTAGGAGTCTATGAGCAGTTCTTC.

This clonotype was counted only a few times. The gene calls are TRBV28 and TRBJ2-7; TRBD1 might be the D (6 bases). The V end was cut by 1 base, the J end by 7 bases, with 11 bases between. In germline, CDR1 is MDHEN, CDR2 SYDVKM. This CDR3 region has 13 residues. The CDR3 loop reads CASSLSPRGEQYF. The CDR3 DNA reads as TGTGCCAGCAGTTTATCCCCGAGGGGGGAGCAGTACTTC.

This clonotype was observed at least ten times. V and J are TRBV20-1 and TRBJ1-2; D not certain. CDR3 size: 13 residues. Germline lookup yields CDR1 DFQATT and CDR2 SNEGSKA (reference sequence). V dropped 3 bases and J dropped 4 bases, with 12 bases sitting between them. The CDR3 DNA sequence: TGCAGTGCTAGCTCCGGTGTAGGCTATGGCTACACCTTC. Translating it yields CSASSGVGYGYTF.

This clonotype has a count of ten or more. The chain uses TRBV24-1 and TRBJ2-1; 7 nucleotides align to TRBD2. CDR3 length equals 15 residues. Germline values: CDR1 KGHDR, CDR2 SFDVKD. The junction had 9 bases not matched to a gene; V was cut back by 4 bases and J by 7 bases. CDR3 sequence reads: CATSDPGTTRNEQFF. The CDR3 nucleotides are TGTGCCACCAGTGACCCTGGGACTACGCGTAATGAGCAGTTCTTC.